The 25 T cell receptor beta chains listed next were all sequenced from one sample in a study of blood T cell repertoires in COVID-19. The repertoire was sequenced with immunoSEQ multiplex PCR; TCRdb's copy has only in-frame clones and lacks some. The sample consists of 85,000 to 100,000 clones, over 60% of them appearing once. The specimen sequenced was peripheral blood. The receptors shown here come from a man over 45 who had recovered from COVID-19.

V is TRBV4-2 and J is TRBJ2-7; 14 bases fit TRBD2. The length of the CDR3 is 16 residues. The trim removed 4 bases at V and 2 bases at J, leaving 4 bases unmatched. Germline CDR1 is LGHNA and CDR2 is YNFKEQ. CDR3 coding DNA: TGTGCCAGCAGCCGGGGGGGACTAGCGGGAGCCTACGAGCAGTACTTC. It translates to CASSRGGLAGAYEQYF.

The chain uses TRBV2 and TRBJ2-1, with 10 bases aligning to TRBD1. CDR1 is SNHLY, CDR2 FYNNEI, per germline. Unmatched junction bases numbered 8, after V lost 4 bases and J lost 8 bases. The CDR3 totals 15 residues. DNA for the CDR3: TGTGCCAGCAGTGGGGCGACAGGGGGCGCCTATGAGCAGTTCTTC. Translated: CASSGATGGAYEQFF. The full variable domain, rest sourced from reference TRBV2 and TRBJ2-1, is EPEVTQTPSHQVTQMGQEVILRCVPISNHLYFYWYRQILGQKVEFLVSFYNNEISEKSEIFDDQFSVERPDGSNFTLKIRSTKLEDSAMYFCASSGATGGAYEQFFGPGTRLTVL.

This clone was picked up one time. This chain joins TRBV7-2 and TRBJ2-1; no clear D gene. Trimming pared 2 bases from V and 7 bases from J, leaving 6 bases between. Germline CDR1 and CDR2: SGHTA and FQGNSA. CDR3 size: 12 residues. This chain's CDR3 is CASSLSRNEQFF. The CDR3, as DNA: TGTGCCAGCAGCTTATCCCGTAATGAGCAGTTCTTC.

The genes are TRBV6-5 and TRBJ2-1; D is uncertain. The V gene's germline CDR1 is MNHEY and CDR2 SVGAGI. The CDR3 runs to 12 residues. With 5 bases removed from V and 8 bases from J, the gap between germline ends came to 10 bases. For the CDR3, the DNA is TGTGCCAGCAGTCTTTCGGTAGATGAGCAGTTCTTC. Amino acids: CASSLSVDEQFF.

The CDR3 DNA reads as TGTGCCAGCAGTACCCGACAGGGGGGCGATCAGCCCCAGCATTTT. It translates to CASSTRQGGDQPQHF. The chain has TRBV27 and TRBJ1-5; 9 bases are a match to TRBD1. Germline values: CDR1 MNHEY, CDR2 SMNVEV (reference sequence). V lost 5 bases, J lost 5 bases, and 7 bases stayed unmatched. The length of the CDR3 is 15 residues.

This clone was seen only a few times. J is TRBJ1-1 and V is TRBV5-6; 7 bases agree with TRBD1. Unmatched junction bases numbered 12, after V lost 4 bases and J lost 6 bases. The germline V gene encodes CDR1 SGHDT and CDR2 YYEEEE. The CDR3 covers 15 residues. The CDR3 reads CASSKARGLVAEAFF. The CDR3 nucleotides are TGTGCCAGCAGCAAAGCAAGGGGGCTGGTGGCTGAAGCTTTCTTT.

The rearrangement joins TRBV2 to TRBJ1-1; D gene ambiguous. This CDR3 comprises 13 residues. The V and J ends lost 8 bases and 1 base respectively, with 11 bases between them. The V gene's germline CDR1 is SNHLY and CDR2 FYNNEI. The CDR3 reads CASVWEQNTEAFF. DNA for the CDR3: TGTGCCAGCGTATGGGAGCAGAACACTGAAGCTTTCTTT.

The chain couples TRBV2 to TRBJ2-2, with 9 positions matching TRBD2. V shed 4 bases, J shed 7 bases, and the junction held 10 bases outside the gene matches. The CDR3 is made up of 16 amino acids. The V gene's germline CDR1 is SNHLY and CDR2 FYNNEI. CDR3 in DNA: TGTGCCAGCAGTGCCTCACCTGGCGGGGGGGGCGGGGAGCTGTTTTTT. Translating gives CASSASPGGGGGELFF.

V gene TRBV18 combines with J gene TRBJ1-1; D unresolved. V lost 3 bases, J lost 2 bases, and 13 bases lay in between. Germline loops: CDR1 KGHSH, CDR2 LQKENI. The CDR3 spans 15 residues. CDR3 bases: TGTGCCAGCTCACCTATCGCGGCTGTTAACACTGAAGCTTTCTTT. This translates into CASSPIAAVNTEAFF. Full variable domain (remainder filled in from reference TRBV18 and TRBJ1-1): NAGVMQNPRHLVRRRGQEARLRCSPMKGHSHVYWYRQLPEEGLKFMVYLQKENIIDESGMPKERFSAEFPKEGPSILRIQQVVRGDSAAYFCASSPIAAVNTEAFFGQGTRLTVV.

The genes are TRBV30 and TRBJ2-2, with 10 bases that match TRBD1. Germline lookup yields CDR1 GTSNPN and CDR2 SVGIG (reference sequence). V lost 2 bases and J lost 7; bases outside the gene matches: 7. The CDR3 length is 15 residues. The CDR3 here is CAWSFETGGIGELFF. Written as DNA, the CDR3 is TGTGCCTGGAGTTTCGAGACAGGGGGCATCGGGGAGCTGTTTTTT. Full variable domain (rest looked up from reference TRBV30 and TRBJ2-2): SQTIHQWPATLVQPVGSPLSLECTVEGTSNPNLYWYRQAAGRGLQLLFYSVGIGQISSEVPQNLSASRPQDRQFILSSKKLLLSDSGFYLCAWSFETGGIGELFFGEGSRLTVL.

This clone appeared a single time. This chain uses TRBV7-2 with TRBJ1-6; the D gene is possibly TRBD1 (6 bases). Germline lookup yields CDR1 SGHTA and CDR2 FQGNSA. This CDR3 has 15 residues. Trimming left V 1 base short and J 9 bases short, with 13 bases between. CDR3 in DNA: TGTGCCAGCAGCTTAGGAGGGGGAGATATTTCACCCCTCCACTTT. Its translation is CASSLGGGDISPLHF.

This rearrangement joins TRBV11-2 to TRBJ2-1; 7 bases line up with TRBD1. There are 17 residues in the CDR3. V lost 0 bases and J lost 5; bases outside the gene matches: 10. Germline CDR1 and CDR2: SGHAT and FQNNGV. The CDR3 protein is CASSLDLPGQRHNEQFF. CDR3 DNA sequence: TGTGCCAGCAGCTTAGATCTACCGGGACAGCGACACAATGAGCAGTTCTTC.

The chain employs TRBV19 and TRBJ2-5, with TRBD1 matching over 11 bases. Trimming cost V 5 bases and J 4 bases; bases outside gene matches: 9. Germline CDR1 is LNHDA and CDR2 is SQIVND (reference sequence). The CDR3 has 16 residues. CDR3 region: CASSVRTGGALETQYF. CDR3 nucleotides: TGTGCCAGTAGTGTCAGGACAGGGGGCGCGTTAGAGACCCAGTACTTC.

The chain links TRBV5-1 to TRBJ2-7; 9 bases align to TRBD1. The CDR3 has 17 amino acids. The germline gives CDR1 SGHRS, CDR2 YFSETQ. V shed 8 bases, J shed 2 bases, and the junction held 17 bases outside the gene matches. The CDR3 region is CASGSDRGFTIPYEQYF. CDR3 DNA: TGCGCCAGTGGGTCAGACAGGGGGTTCACCATCCCCTACGAGCAGTACTTC.

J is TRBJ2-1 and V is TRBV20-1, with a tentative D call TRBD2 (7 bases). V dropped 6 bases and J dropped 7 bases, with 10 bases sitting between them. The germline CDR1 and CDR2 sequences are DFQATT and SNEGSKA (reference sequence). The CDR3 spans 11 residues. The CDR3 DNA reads TGCAGTGCGGGGGGGGCTAATGAGCAGTTCTTC. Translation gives CSAGGANEQFF.

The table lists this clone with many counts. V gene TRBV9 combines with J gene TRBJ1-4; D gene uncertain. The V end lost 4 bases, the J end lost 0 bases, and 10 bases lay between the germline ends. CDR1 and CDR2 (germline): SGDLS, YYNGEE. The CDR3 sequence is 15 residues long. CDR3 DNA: TGTGCCAGCAGCCCCGGCAGGACAACTAATGAAAAACTGTTTTTT. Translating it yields CASSPGRTTNEKLFF.

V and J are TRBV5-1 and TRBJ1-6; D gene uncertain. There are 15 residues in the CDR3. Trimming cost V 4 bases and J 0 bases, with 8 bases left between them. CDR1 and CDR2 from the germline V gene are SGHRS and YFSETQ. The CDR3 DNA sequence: TGCGCCAGCAGCCCGGCTAGCTCCTATAATTCACCCCTCCACTTT. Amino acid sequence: CASSPASSYNSPLHF.

The chain's CDR3 is CASNPTTRGALDTQYF. The DNA for the CDR3 is TGTGCCAGTAACCCTACGACGCGGGGGGCTTTGGATACGCAGTATTTT. The V call is TRBV19, the J call TRBJ2-3; 8 nucleotides agree with TRBD2. CDR1 is LNHDA, CDR2 SQIVND, per germline (reference sequence). V trimming: 7 bases; J trimming: 6 bases; junction bases outside the gene matches: 15. This CDR3 spans 16 amino acids.

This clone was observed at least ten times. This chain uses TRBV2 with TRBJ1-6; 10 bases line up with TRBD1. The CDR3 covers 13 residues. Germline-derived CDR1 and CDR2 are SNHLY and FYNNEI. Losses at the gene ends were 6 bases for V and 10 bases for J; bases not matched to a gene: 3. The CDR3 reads CASSGQGVSPLHF. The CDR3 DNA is TGTGCCAGCAGCGGACAGGGGGTATCACCCCTCCACTTT.

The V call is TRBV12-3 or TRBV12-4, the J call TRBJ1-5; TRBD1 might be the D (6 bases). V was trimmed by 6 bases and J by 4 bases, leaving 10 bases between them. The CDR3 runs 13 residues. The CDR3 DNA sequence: TGTGCCAGCAGGGAAACAGGGAATCAGCCCCAGCATTTT. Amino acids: CASRETGNQPQHF.

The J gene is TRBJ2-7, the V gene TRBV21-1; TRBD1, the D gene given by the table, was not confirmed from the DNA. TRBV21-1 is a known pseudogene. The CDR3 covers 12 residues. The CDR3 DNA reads TGTGCCAGCAGCATAAAATACAGGAAGCAGTACTTC. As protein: CASSIKYRKQYF.

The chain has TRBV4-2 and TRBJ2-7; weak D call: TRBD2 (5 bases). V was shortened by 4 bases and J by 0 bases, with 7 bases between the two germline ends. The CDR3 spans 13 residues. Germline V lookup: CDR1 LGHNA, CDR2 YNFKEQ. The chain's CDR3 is CASSRDYSYEQYF. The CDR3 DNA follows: TGTGCCAGCAGCCGCGACTACTCCTACGAGCAGTACTTC.

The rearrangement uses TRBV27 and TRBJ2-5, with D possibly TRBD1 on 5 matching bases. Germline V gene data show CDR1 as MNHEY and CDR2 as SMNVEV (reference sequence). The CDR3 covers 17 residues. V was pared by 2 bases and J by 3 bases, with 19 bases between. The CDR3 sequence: CASSLRGAGGRKETQYF. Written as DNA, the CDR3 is TGTGCCAGCAGTTTAAGGGGCGCAGGTGGTAGAAAAGAGACCCAGTACTTC.

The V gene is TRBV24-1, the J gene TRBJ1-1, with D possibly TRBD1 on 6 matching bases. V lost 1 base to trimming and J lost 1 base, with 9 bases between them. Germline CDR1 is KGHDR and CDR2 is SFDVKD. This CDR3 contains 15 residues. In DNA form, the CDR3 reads TGTGCCACCAGTGATTTCAGGGGCTCGAACACTGAAGCTTTCTTT. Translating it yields CATSDFRGSNTEAFF.

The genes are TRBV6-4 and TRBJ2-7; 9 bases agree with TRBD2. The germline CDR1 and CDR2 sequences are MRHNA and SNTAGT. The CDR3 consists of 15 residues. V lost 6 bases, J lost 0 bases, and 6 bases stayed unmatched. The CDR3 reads CASSQLAGLSYEQYF. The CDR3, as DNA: TGTGCCAGCAGCCAGCTAGCGGGGCTCTCCTACGAGCAGTACTTC.